These 5 T cell receptor beta chains originate from one sample sequenced in a study of vaccination and CD4 T cells after COVID-19. Oncomine TCR Beta short-read sequencing was applied to DNA from cultured CD4+ T cells. TCRdb re-called the PCR reads through MiXCR, storing one row per CDR3 protein. The sample shows about 9,700 distinct CDR3 sequences, under 70% of them seen only once. Their antigens remain unidentified. Treatment in this sample: approximately nine-day PBMC culture with coronavirus spike peptide pools or control peptides (ViraFEST assay). Sequencing used CD4+ T cells from blood, cultured in vitro. All receptors come from a human donor who had recovered from COVID-19.

The chain couples TRBV2 to TRBJ2-7; 10 nucleotides align to TRBD1. Per the germline V gene, CDR1 is SNHLY and CDR2 is FYNNEI. This CDR3 is 13 amino acids long. V was pared by 8 bases and J by 4 bases, with 5 bases of the junction left unmatched. CDR3 nucleotides: TGTGCCAGCGCCGGGACAGGGGCATACGAGCAGTACTTC. This gives the protein CASAGTGAYEQYF.

This rearrangement joins TRBV28 to TRBJ1-2; tentatively, D is TRBD1 (5 bases). The CDR3 has 14 amino acids. Looked up from germline, CDR1 is MDHEN and CDR2 is SYDVKM. Trimming cost V 4 bases and J 0 bases, with 9 bases left between them. As DNA, the CDR3 is TGTGCCAGCAGTTCGGACATCGCTAACTATGGCTACACCTTC. Protein: CASSSDIANYGYTF.

V gene TRBV6-1 combines with J gene TRBJ1-5, with 7 nucleotides matching TRBD1. Looked up from germline, CDR1 is MNHNS and CDR2 is SASEGT. This CDR3 is 15 amino acids long. V shed 4 bases and J 2 bases; nucleotides not matched to a gene: 5. CDR3 sequence reads: CASSGGTVGNQPQHF. CDR3 DNA: TGTGCCAGCAGTGGAGGGACAGTTGGCAATCAGCCCCAGCATTTT.

The genes are TRBV19 and TRBJ1-1; tentatively, D is TRBD1 (6 bases). V was pared by 4 bases and J by 3 bases, with 12 bases between. Germline CDR1 reads LNHDA; CDR2 reads SQIVND (reference sequence). This CDR3 has 14 amino acids. This CDR3 is CASSTPGADTEAFF. In DNA form, the CDR3 reads TGTGCCAGTAGTACCCCGGGGGCGGACACTGAAGCTTTCTTT.

This clonotype appeared once. The chain joins TRBV6-1 to TRBJ1-3; D is possibly TRBD1 (6 bases). Germline assignment: CDR1 MNHNS and CDR2 SASEGT. This CDR3 is built from 13 residues. The V end was cut by 10 bases, the J end by 4 bases, with 14 bases between. The CDR3 DNA sequence: TGTGCCACTTCCAGGGGTTTCGGAAACACCATATATTTT. It codes for CATSRGFGNTIYF.